The 6 T cell receptor beta chains below come from one sample, sequenced in a study of lymphopenia after photon versus proton radiotherapy. Only in-frame clones appear in the TCRdb table, and some are missing; sequencing was by immunoSEQ multiplex PCR. The sample has roughly 40,000 clones, about 85% seen once. The specimen was peripheral blood, collected from a patient treated with proton-based radiotherapy. The source of these receptors is a woman aged 70 to 79 with pancreatic cancer.

Of note for this clone: The same CDR3 can be traced to other DNA sequences in this sample. The genes are TRBV28 and TRBJ1-5; D is unresolved. V lost 3 bases to trimming and J lost 4 bases, with 13 bases between them. CDR3 length: 15 amino acids. In germline, CDR1 is MDHEN, CDR2 SYDVKM. This CDR3 is CASSFDLTTNQPQHF. Here the CDR3 DNA reads TGTGCCAGCAGTTTCGACCTGACTACAAATCAGCCCCAGCATTTT.

This clone was recorded only once. This chain links TRBV2 with TRBJ1-1, with no clear D. The V end lost 7 bases, the J end lost 8 bases, and 11 bases lay between the germline ends. This CDR3 has 11 amino acids. Per the germline V gene, CDR1 is SNHLY and CDR2 is FYNNEI. DNA for the CDR3: TGTGCCAGCATTAATCGGCTAGAAGCTTTCTTT. Translated: CASINRLEAFF.

This sequence joins TRBV14 and TRBJ1-3, with D unresolved. V was cut by 6 bases and J by 0 bases, with 12 bases left in between. This CDR3 contains 15 residues. Germline V gene sequence: CDR1 SGHDN, CDR2 FVKESK. Here the CDR3 reads CASSIGESSGNTIYF. For the CDR3, the DNA is TGTGCCAGCAGTATTGGTGAAAGCTCTGGAAACACCATATATTTT.

V gene TRBV28 combines with J gene TRBJ1-6; D is perhaps TRBD1 (6 bases). The CDR3 is made up of 14 amino acids. The germline CDR1 and CDR2 sequences are MDHEN and SYDVKM. The V end lost 7 bases, the J end lost 8 bases, and 15 bases lay between the germline ends. Here the CDR3 reads CASTLPEGDSPLHF. The CDR3 DNA is TGTGCCAGCACCCTTCCCGAGGGGGATTCACCCCTCCACTTT.

V is TRBV28 and J is TRBJ2-7; 10 bases line up with TRBD1. There are 15 residues in the CDR3. V shed 2 bases, J shed 3 bases, and the junction held 4 bases outside the gene matches. Germline V gene data show CDR1 as MDHEN and CDR2 as SYDVKM. As DNA, the CDR3 is TGTGCCAGCAGTTTAGACGGGACAGGGGACTACGAGCAGTACTTC. Protein sequence: CASSLDGTGDYEQYF.

The chain uses TRBV4-2 and TRBJ2-1; 7 positions agree with TRBD2. The trim removed 4 bases at V and 8 bases at J, leaving 5 bases unmatched. The length of the CDR3 is 13 residues. The germline V gene encodes CDR1 LGHNA and CDR2 YNFKEQ. The CDR3: CASSLTSVDEQFF. CDR3 sequence (DNA): TGTGCCAGCAGCCTAACTAGCGTCGATGAGCAGTTCTTC.